This TCR beta chain was obtained from a study of blood T cell repertoires in COVID-19. CDR1 is SQVTM, CDR2 ANQGSEA, per germline. Trimming at V came to 5 bases and at J to 7 bases, leaving 4 bases not matched to a gene. The CDR3 spans 13 residues. Authors' methods: Amplification with reference gene primers provided the estimates of nucleated cell counts. This table comes from immunoSEQ multiplex PCR, and its TCRdb copy is limited to in-frame clones, with some not included. V and J calls and clone size come straight from that table; D and trimming were deduced from the DNA. The table lists 250,000 to 300,000 clones, approximately 83% of them singletons.

The sample consisted of peripheral blood. The J gene is TRBJ1-3, the V gene TRBV29-1; 11 bases match TRBD1. This receptor was obtained from a woman in her sixties or seventies with acute or convalescent COVID-19. The CDR3 nucleotides are TGCAGCGTTTGGACAGGGGGCTGGAACACCATATATTTT. It encodes CSVWTGGWNTIYF.